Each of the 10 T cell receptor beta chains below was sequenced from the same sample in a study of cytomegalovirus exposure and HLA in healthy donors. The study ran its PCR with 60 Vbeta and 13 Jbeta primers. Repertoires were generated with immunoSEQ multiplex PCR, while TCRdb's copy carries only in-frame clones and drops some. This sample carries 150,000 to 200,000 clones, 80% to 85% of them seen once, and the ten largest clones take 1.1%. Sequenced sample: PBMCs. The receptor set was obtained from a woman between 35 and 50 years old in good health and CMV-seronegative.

The CDR3 protein is CAWSPQDRSPWIDNEQFF. The DNA of the CDR3 is TGTGCCTGGAGTCCCCAAGACAGGTCACCCTGGATTGACAATGAGCAGTTCTTC. The chain recombines TRBV30 with TRBJ2-1; TRBD1 is a possible D gene (6 bases). CDR1 GTSNPN and CDR2 SVGIG come from the germline V gene (reference sequence). The CDR3 spans 18 residues. The V end was cut by 2 bases, the J end by 5 bases, with 25 bases between.

The CDR3 DNA reads TGCGCCAGCAGCCCGCAGCGGGAGGGCCGAGAGACCCAGTACTTC. It translates to CASSPQREGRETQYF. This chain links TRBV5-1 with TRBJ2-5; 10 bases are shared with TRBD2. With V trimmed by 4 bases and J by 4 bases, 7 bases remained unmatched. Germline V lookup: CDR1 SGHRS, CDR2 YFSETQ. The CDR3 loop spans 15 amino acids. The complete variable domain, with remaining parts taken from reference TRBV5-1 and TRBJ2-5, reads KAGVTQTPRYLIKTRGQQVTLSCSPISGHRSVSWYQQTPGQGLQFLFEYFSETQRNKGNFPGRFSGRQFSNSRSEMNVSTLELGDSALYLCASSPQREGRETQYFGPGTRLLVL.

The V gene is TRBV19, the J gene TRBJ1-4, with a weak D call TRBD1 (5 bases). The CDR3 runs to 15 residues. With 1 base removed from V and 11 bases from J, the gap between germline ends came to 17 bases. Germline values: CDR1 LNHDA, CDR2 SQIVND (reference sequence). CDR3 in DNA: TGTGCCAGTAGTATAGTCGGTTTAGGGCGGGGGAAACTGTTTTTT. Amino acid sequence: CASSIVGLGRGKLFF.

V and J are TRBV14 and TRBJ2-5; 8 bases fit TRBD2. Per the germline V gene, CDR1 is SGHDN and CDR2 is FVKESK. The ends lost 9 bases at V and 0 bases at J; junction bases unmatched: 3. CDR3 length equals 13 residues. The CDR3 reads CASKGLDQETQYF. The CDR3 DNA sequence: TGTGCCAGTAAGGGACTAGACCAAGAGACCCAGTACTTC.

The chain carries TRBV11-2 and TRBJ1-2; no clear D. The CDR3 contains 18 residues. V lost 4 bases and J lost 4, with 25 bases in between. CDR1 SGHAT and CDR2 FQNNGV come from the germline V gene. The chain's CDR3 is CASSSYDFFGFESYGYTF. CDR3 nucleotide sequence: TGTGCCAGCAGCTCCTATGACTTTTTCGGCTTTGAGAGCTATGGCTACACCTTC.

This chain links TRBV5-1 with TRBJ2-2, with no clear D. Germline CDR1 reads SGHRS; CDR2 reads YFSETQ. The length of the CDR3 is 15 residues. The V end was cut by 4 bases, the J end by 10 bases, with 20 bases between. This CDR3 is CASSATSSSLPELFF. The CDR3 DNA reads TGCGCCAGCAGCGCAACGAGTAGCTCTCTCCCGGAGCTGTTTTTT.

In DNA form, the CDR3 reads TGTGCCAGCAGCCCTACCCCGACAGACCCATTAAATCAGCCCCAGCATTTT. It is translated as CASSPTPTDPLNQPQHF. This chain connects TRBV5-4 to TRBJ1-5, with D maybe TRBD1 (5 bases). The CDR3 has 17 residues. Trimming cost V 4 bases and J 4 bases, with 21 bases left between them. Germline loops: CDR1 SGHNT, CDR2 YYREEE (reference sequence).

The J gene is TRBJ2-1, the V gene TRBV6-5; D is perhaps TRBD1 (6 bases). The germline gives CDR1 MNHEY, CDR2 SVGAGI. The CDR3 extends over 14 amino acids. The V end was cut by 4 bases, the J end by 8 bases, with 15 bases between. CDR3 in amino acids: CASSLDRRGDEQFF. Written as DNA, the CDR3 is TGTGCCAGCAGTTTAGACAGGCGAGGGGATGAGCAGTTCTTC.

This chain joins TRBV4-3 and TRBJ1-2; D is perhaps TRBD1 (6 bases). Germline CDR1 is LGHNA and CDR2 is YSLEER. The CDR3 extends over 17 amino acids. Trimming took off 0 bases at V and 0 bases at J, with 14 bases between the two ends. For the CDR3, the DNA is TGCGCCAGCAGCCAAGATTCCAGACAGGTGCCTAACTATGGCTACACCTTC. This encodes CASSQDSRQVPNYGYTF.

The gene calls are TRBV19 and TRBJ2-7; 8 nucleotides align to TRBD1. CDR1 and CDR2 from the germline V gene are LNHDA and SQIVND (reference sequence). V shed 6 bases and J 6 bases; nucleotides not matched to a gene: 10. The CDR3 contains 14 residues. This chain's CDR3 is CASRQTGAVSEQYF. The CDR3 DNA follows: TGTGCCAGTAGGCAGACAGGGGCGGTTTCCGAGCAGTACTTC.